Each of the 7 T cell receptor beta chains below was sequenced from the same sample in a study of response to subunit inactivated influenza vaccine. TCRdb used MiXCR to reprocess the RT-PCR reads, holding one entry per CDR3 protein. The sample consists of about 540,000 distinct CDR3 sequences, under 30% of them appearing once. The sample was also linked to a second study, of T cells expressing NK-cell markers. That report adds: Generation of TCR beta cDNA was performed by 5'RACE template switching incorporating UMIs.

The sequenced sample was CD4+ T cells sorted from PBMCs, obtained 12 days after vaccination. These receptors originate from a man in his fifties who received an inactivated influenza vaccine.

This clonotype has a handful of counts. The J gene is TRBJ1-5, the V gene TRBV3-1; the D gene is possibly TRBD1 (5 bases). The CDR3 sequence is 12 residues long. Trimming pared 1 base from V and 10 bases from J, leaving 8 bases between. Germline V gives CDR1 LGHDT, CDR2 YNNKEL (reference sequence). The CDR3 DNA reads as TGTGCCAGCAGCCAAGGGGACGGTCCCCAGCATTTT. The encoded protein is CASSQGDGPQHF.

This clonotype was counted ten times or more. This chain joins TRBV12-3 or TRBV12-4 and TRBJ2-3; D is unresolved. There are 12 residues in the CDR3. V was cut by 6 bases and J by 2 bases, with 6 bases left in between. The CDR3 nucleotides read TGTGCCAGCAGCTCTAACACAGATACGCAGTATTTT. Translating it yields CASSSNTDTQYF.

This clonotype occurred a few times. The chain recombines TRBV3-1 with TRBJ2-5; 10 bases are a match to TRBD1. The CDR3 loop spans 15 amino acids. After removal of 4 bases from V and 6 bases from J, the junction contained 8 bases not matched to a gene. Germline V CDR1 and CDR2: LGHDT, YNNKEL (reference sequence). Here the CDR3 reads CASSRDRGVWKTQYF. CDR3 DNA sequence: TGTGCCAGCAGCCGGGACAGGGGCGTTTGGAAGACCCAGTACTTC.

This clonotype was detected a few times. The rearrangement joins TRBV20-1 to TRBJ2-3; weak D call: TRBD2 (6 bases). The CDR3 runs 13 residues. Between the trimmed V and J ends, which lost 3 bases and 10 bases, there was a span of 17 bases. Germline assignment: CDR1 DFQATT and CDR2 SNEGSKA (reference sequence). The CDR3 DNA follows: TGCAGTGCTAGTCAAAATCGACTAGTGGCGCAGTATTTT. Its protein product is CSASQNRLVAQYF.

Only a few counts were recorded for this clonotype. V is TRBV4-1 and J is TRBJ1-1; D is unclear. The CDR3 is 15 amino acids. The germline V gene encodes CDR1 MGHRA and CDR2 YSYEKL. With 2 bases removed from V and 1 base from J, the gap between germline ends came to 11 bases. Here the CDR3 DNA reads TGCGCCAGCAGCCAATTCCAAAGGAGGAACACTGAAGCTTTCTTT. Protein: CASSQFQRRNTEAFF.

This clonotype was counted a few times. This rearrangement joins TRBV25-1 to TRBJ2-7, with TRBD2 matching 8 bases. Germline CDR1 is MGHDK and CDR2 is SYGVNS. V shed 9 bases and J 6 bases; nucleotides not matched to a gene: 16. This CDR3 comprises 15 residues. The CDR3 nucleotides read TGTGCCAGACTCCGGATACAAGCGGGGGCTACCGAGCAGTACTTC. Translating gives CARLRIQAGATEQYF.

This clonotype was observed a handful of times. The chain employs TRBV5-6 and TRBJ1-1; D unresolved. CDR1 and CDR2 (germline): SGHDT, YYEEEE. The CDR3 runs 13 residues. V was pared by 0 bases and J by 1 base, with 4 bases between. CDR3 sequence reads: CASSLVSNTEAFF. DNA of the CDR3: TGTGCCAGCAGCTTGGTTTCGAACACTGAAGCTTTCTTT.